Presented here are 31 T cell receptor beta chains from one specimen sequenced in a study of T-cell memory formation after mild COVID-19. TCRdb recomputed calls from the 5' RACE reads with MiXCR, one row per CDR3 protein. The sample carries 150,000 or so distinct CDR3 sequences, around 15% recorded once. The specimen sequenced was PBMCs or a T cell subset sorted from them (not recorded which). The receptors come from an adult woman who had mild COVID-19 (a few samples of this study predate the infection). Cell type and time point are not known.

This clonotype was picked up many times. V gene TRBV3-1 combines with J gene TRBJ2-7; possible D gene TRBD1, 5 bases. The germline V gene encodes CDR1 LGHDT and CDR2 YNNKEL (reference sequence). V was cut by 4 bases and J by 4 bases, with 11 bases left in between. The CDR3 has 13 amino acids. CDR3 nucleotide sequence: TGTGCCAGCAGCCCCGACAGCGATTACGAGCAGTACTTC. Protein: CASSPDSDYEQYF.

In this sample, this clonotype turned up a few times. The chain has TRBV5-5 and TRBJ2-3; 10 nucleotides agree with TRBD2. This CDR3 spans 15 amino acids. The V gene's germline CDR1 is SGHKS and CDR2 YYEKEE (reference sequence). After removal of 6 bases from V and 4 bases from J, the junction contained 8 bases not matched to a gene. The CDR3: CASTPSGGGADTQYF. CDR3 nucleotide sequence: TGTGCCAGCACGCCGAGCGGGGGGGGCGCAGATACGCAGTATTTT.

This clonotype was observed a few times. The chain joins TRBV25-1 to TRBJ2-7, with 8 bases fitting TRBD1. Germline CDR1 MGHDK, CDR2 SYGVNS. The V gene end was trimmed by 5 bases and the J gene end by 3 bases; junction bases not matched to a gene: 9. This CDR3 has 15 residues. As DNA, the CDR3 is TGTGCCAGCAGTCCAACAGGGGGTGGTCTCTACGAGCAGTACTTC. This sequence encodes CASSPTGGGLYEQYF.

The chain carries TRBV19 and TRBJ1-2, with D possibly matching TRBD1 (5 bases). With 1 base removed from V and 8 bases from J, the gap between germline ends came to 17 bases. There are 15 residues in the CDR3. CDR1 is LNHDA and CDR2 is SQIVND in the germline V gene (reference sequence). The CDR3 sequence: CASSIGRDAPWGYTF. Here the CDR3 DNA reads TGTGCCAGTAGTATAGGCCGGGACGCCCCTTGGGGCTACACCTTC.

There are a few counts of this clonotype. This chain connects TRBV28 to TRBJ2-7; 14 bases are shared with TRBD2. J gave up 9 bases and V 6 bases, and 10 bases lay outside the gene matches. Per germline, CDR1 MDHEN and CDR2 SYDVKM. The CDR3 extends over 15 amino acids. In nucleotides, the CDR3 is TGTGCCAGCAGCCTGGTCCCGGGACTAGCGGGAGCGCAGTACTTC. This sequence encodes CASSLVPGLAGAQYF. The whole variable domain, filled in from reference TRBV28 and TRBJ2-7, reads DVKVTQSSRYLVKRTGEKVFLECVQDMDHENMFWYRQDPGLGLRLIYFSYDVKMKEKGDIPEGYSVSREKKERFSLILESASTNQTSMYLCASSLVPGLAGAQYFGPGTRLTVT.

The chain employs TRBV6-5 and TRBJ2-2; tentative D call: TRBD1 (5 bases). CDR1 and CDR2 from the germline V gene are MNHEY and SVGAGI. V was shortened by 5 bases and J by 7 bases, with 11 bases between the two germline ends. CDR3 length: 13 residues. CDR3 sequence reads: CASSHQGGGELFF. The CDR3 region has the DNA TGTGCCAGCAGTCACCAGGGTGGCGGGGAGCTGTTTTTT.

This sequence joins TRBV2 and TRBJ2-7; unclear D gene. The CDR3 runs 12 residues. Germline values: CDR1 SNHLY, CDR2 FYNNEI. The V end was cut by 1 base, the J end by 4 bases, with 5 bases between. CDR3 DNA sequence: TGTGCCAGCAGTGAAGAGGGTTACGAGCAGTACTTC. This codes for CASSEEGYEQYF.

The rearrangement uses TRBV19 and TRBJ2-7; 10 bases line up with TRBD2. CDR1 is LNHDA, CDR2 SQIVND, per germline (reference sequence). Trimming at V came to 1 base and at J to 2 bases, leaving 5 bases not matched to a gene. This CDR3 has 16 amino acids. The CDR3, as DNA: TGTGCCAGTAGTATAGGGTCAGCGGGAGGGCCCTACGAGCAGTACTTC. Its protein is CASSIGSAGGPYEQYF.

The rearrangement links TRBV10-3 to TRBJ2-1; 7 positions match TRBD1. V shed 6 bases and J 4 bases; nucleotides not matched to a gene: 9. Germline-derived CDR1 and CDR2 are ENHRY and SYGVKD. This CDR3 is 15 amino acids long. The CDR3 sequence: CAIRPRGTDYNEQFF. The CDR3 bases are TGTGCCATCAGGCCGAGGGGGACAGATTACAATGAGCAGTTCTTC.

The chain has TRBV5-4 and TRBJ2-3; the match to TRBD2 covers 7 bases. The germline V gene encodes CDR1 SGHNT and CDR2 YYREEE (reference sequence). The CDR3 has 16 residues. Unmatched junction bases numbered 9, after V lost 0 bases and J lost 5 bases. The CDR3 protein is CASSLGGAGPRDTQYF. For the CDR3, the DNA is TGTGCCAGCAGCTTGGGTGGAGCGGGGCCTAGAGATACGCAGTATTTT.

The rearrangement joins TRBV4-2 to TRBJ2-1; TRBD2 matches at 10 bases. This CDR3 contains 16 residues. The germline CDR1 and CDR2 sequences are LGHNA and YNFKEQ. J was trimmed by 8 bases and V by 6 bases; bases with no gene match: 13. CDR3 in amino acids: CASSPSGASGSDEQFF. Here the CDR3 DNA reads TGTGCCAGCAGTCCCTCAGGGGCTAGCGGGAGCGATGAGCAGTTCTTC.

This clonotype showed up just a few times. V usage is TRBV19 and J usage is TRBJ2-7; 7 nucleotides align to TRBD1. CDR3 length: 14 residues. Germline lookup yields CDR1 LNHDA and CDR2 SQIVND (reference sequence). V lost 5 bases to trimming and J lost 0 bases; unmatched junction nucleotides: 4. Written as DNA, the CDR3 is TGTGCCAGTAGTCAAGGGGACAGCTCCTACGAGCAGTACTTC. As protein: CASSQGDSSYEQYF.

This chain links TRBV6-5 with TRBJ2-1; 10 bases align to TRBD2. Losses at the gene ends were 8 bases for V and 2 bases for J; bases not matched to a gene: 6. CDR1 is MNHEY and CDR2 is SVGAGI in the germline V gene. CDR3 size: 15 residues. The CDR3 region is CASGLTSGAYNEQFF. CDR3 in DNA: TGTGCCAGCGGCCTAACTAGCGGGGCCTACAATGAGCAGTTCTTC.

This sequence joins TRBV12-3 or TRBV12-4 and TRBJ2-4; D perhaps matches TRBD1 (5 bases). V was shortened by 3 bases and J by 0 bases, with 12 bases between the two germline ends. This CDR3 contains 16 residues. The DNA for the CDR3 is TGTGCCAGCAGTTTCTCAGGGTCACTAGCCAAAAACATTCAGTACTTC. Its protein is CASSFSGSLAKNIQYF.

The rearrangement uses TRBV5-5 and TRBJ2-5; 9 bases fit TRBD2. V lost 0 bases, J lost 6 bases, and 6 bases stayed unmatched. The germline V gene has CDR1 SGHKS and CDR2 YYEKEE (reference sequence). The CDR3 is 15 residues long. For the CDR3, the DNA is TGTGCCAGCAGCTTGGCTAGCGGGGTTGAAAAGACCCAGTACTTC. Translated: CASSLASGVEKTQYF.

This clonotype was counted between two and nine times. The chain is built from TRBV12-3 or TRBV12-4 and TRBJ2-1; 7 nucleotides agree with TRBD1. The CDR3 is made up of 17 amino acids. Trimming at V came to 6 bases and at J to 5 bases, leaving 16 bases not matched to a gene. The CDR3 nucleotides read TGTGCCAGCAGCTACTCCCCGAACAGGGGTATAGACAATGAGCAGTTCTTC. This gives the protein CASSYSPNRGIDNEQFF.

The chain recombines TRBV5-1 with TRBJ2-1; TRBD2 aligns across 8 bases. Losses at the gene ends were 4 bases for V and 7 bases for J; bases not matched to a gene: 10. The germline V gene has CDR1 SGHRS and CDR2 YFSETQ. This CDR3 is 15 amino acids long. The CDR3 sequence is CASSHGLAPGNEQFF. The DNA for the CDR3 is TGCGCCAGCAGCCACGGACTAGCCCCAGGTAATGAGCAGTTCTTC.

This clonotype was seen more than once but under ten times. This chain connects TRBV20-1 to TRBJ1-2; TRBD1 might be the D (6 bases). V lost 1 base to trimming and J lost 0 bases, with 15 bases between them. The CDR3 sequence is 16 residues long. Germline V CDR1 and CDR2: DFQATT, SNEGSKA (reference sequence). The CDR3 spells CSARGGGGGANYGYTF. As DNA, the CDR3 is TGCAGTGCTAGAGGAGGGGGTGGAGGGGCTAACTATGGCTACACCTTC.

Written as DNA, the CDR3 is TGTGCCAGCAAGGAGACAGGGGACGGCACTGAAGCTTTCTTT. The encoded protein is CASKETGDGTEAFF. V gene TRBV12-3 or TRBV12-4 combines with J gene TRBJ1-1; 8 nucleotides match TRBD1. This CDR3 contains 14 residues. Trimming took 7 bases from V and 4 from J; bases not matched to a gene: 8.

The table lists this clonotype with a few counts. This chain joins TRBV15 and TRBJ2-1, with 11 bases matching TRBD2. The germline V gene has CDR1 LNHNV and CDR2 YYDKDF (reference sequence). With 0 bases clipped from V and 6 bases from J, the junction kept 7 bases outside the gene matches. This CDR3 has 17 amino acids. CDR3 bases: TGTGCCACCAGCAGAGATAGACTAGCGGGGTTCACCAATGAGCAGTTCTTC. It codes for CATSRDRLAGFTNEQFF.

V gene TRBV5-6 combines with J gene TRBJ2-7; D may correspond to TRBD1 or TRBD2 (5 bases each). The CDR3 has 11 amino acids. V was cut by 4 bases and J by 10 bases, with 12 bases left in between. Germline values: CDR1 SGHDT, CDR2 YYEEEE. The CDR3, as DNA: TGTGCCAGCAGCAGGGACCTGGCTCAGTACTTC. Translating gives CASSRDLAQYF.

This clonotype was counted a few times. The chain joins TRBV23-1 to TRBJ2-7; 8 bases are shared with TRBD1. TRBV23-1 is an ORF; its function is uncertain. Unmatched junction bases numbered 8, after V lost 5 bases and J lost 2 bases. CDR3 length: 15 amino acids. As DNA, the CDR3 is TGCGCCAGCAGTACCGTACAGGGGGTAGCCTACGAGCAGTACTTC. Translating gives CASSTVQGVAYEQYF.

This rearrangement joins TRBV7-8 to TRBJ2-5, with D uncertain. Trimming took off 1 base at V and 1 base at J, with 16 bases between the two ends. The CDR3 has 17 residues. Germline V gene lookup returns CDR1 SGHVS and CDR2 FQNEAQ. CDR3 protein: CASSLVIRSFLQETQYF. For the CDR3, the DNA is TGTGCCAGCAGCTTAGTGATTCGCAGCTTCCTCCAAGAGACCCAGTACTTC.

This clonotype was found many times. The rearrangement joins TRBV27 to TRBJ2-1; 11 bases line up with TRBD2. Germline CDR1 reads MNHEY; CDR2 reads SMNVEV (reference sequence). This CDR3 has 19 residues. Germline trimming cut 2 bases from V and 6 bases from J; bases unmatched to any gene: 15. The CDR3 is CASSLPGVVAGGPGNEQFF. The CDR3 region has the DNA TGTGCCAGCAGTTTACCCGGAGTGGTAGCGGGAGGGCCTGGCAATGAGCAGTTCTTC.

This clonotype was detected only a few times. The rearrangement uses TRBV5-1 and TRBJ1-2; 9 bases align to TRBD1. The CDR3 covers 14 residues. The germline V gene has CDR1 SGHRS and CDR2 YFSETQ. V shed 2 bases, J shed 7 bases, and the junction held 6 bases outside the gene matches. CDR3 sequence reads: CASSLGQGNSGYTF. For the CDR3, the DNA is TGCGCCAGCAGCTTAGGACAGGGGAATAGTGGCTACACCTTC.

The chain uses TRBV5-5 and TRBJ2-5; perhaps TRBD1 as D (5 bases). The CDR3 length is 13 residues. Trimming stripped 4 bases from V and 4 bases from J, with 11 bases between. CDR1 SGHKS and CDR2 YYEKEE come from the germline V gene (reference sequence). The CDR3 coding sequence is TGTGCCAGCAGCCCCAGGGTGTCAGAGACCCAGTACTTC. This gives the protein CASSPRVSETQYF.

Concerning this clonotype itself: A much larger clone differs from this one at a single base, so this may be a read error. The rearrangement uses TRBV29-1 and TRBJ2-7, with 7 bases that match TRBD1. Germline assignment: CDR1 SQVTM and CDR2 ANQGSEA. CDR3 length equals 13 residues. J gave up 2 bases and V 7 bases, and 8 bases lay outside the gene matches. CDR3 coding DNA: TGCAGCGCACAAGGACAGGTGGCCTACGAGCAGTACTTC. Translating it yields CSAQGQVAYEQYF.

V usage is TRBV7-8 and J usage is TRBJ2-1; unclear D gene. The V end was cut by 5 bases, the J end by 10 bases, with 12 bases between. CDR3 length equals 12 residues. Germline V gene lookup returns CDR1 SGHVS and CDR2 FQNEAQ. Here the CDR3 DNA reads TGTGCCAGCAGCCCCCCCGTTCAGGAGCAGTTCTTC. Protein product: CASSPPVQEQFF.

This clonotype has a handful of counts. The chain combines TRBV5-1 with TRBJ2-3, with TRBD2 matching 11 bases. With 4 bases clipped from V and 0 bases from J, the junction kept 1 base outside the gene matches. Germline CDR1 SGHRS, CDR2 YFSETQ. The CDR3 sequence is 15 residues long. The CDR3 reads CASSPSGGSTDTQYF. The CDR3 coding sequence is TGCGCCAGCAGCCCTAGCGGGGGGAGCACAGATACGCAGTATTTT.

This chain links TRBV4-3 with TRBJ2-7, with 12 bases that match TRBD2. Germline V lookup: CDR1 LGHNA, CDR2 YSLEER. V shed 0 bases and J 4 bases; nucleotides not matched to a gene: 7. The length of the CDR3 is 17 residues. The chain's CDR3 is CASSQEVLAGGTYEQYF. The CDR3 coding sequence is TGCGCCAGCAGCCAAGAGGTCCTAGCGGGAGGGACGTACGAGCAGTACTTC.

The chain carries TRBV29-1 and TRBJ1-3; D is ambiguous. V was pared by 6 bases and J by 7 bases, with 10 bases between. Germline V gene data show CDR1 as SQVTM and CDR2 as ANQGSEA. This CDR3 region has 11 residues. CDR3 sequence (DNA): TGCAGCGTCCGTTTGGGGAACACCATATATTTT. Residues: CSVRLGNTIYF.